The next 10 T cell receptor beta chains were all read from a single sample in a study of T cells after yellow fever vaccination. TCRdb ran MiXCR on the 5' RACE reads and lists one entry per CDR3 protein. The sample holds under 300,000 distinct CDR3 sequences, less than 9% seen once. The sample consisted of CD4+ T cells sorted from PBMCs, taken 15 days after the yellow fever booster vaccination. The receptors were gathered from a young man who received the YFV17D yellow fever vaccine.

This clonotype was counted only a few times. This chain connects TRBV11-3 to TRBJ2-5; TRBD1 aligns across 10 bases. The CDR3 loop spans 15 amino acids. Per germline, CDR1 SGHNT and CDR2 YENEEA. J gave up 5 bases and V 5 bases, and 8 bases lay outside the gene matches. The CDR3 spells CASSPGMGQGETQYF. The CDR3 coding sequence is TGTGCCAGCAGCCCTGGGATGGGACAGGGGGAGACCCAGTACTTC.

J is TRBJ2-7 and V is TRBV29-1; D perhaps matches TRBD1 (5 bases). Germline V gives CDR1 SQVTM, CDR2 ANQGSEA. Trimming shortened V by 1 base and J by 4 bases, and 11 bases separated the two germline ends. The CDR3 spans 13 residues. The CDR3 is CSVEGQGAYEQYF. CDR3 in DNA: TGCAGCGTTGAAGGCCAGGGTGCGTACGAGCAGTACTTC.

This clonotype was seen ten or more times. This rearrangement joins TRBV3-1 to TRBJ2-3, with D unresolved. V was clipped by 1 base and J by 6 bases, with 11 bases between them. Germline V gene data show CDR1 as LGHDT and CDR2 as YNNKEL (reference sequence). The CDR3 has 14 amino acids. The CDR3 DNA follows: TGTGCCAGCAGCCAAGGGACCCGCTTGGATACGCAGTATTTT. Its translation: CASSQGTRLDTQYF.

This clonotype was observed a few times. The V call is TRBV6-6, the J call TRBJ2-7; D might be TRBD1 (6 bases). Deletions cut 5 bases from V and 8 bases from J, with 16 bases between. The CDR3 covers 13 residues. Germline V gives CDR1 MNHNY, CDR2 SVGAGI (reference sequence). CDR3 protein: CASSRTDDGQQYF. The CDR3 DNA reads TGTGCCAGCAGTCGGACAGACGACGGGCAGCAGTACTTC.

This clonotype was recorded a few times. V and J are TRBV20-1 and TRBJ2-1; D possibly corresponds to TRBD1 (6 bases). This CDR3 is built from 16 residues. V was pared by 5 bases and J by 0 bases, with 17 bases between. CDR1 and CDR2 from the germline V gene are DFQATT and SNEGSKA (reference sequence). CDR3 nucleotides: TGCAGTGCTCCGACTCGAACAGGGAGCTCCTACAATGAGCAGTTCTTC. Amino acid sequence: CSAPTRTGSSYNEQFF.

This chain uses TRBV5-1 with TRBJ2-5; TRBD1 might be the D (5 bases). Germline lookup yields CDR1 SGHRS and CDR2 YFSETQ. This CDR3 is 11 amino acids long. The V end was cut by 6 bases, the J end by 3 bases, with 6 bases between. The CDR3, as DNA: TGCGCCAGCAAGACAGAAGAGACCCAGTACTTC. Translated: CASKTEETQYF.

This clonotype has only a few counts. CDR3 nucleotide sequence: TGTGCCAGCAGCATACAGCTCCAAGAGACCCAGTACTTC. Amino acids: CASSIQLQETQYF. The chain couples TRBV5-4 to TRBJ2-5, with D unresolved. Trimming left V 4 bases short and J 1 base short, with 8 bases between. The CDR3 runs 13 residues. Germline V gives CDR1 SGHNT, CDR2 YYREEE (reference sequence).

The J gene is TRBJ2-3, the V gene TRBV15; D call uncertain. V lost 5 bases and J 6 bases, leaving 9 bases between the germline ends. This CDR3 contains 12 residues. Germline V CDR1 and CDR2: LNHNV, YYDKDF (reference sequence). The CDR3 reads CATSVQEDTQYF. As DNA, the CDR3 is TGTGCCACCAGCGTGCAGGAGGATACGCAGTATTTT.

The chain joins TRBV12-3 or TRBV12-4 to TRBJ2-7; TRBD2 matches 7 bases. V dropped 2 bases and J dropped 3; count of bases not matched to a gene: 1. The CDR3 runs to 13 residues. The CDR3 protein is CASSLSGNYEQYF. The CDR3 bases are TGTGCCAGCAGTTTAAGCGGGAACTACGAGCAGTACTTC.

The sample holds a few counts of this clonotype. The chain is built from TRBV5-1 and TRBJ2-5; D is perhaps TRBD1 (6 bases). Germline V gene lookup returns CDR1 SGHRS and CDR2 YFSETQ. The CDR3 totals 15 residues. V was trimmed by 0 bases and J by 1 base, leaving 10 bases between them. CDR3 DNA: TGCGCCAGCAGCTTGGCCGGGACAAGCCAAGAGACCCAGTACTTC. It translates to CASSLAGTSQETQYF.